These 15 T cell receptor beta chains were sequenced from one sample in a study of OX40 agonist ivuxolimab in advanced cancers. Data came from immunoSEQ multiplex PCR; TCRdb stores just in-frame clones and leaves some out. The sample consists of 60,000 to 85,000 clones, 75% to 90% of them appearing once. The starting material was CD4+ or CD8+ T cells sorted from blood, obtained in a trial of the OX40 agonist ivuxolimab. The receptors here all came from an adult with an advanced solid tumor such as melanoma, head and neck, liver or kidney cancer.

The CDR3 DNA is TGTGCCAGCTCACCACAGGCAGGGGGGACTAGCACAGATACGCAGTATTTT. The encoded protein is CASSPQAGGTSTDTQYF. The genes are TRBV18 and TRBJ2-3, with D possibly TRBD1 on 7 matching bases. V lost 1 base to trimming and J lost 0 bases, with 14 bases between them. This CDR3 is built from 17 residues. The V gene's germline CDR1 is KGHSH and CDR2 LQKENI.

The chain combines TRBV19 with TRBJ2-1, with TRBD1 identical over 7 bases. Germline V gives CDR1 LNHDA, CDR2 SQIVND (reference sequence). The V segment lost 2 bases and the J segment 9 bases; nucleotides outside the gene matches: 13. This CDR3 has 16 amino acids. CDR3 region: CASSIKGQGERSEQFF. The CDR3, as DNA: TGTGCCAGTAGTATAAAGGGCCAGGGGGAGCGCAGTGAGCAGTTCTTC. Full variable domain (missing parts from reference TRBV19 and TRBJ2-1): DGGITQSPKYLFRKEGQNVTLSCEQNLNHDAMYWYRQDPGQGLRLIYYSQIVNDFQKGDIAEGYSVSREKKESFPLTVTSAQKNPTAFYLCASSIKGQGERSEQFFGPGTRLTVL.

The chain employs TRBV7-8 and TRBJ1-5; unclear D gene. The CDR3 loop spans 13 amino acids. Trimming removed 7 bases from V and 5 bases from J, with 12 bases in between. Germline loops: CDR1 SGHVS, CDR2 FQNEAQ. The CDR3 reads CASTLDGDQPQHF. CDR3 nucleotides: TGTGCCAGCACCCTTGATGGGGATCAGCCCCAGCATTTT.

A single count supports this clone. The CDR3 protein is CASTPSGVPYNEQFF. The CDR3 DNA reads TGTGCCAGCACCCCGAGCGGAGTCCCGTACAATGAGCAGTTCTTC. The gene calls are TRBV19 and TRBJ2-1; tentative D call: TRBD2 (5 bases). Germline lookup yields CDR1 LNHDA and CDR2 SQIVND (reference sequence). The CDR3 runs 15 residues. Trimming cost V 9 bases and J 4 bases, with 19 bases left between them.

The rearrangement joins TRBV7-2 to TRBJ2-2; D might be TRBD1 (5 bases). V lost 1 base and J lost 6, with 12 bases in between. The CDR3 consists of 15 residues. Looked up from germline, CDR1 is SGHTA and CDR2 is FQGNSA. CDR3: CASSLVTGNAGELFF. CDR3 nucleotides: TGTGCCAGCAGCTTAGTTACAGGAAACGCCGGGGAGCTGTTTTTT. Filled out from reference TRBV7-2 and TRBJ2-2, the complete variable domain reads GAGVSQSPSNKVTEKGKDVELRCDPISGHTALYWYRQSLGQGLEFLIYFQGNSAPDKSGLPSDRFSAERTGGSVSTLTIQRTQQEDSAVYLCASSLVTGNAGELFFGEGSRLTVL.

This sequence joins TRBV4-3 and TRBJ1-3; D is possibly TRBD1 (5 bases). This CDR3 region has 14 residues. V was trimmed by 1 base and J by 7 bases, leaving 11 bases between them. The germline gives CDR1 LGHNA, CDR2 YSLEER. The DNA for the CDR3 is TGCGCCAGCAGCCAAGGGGACGGACCTAACACCATATATTTT. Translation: CASSQGDGPNTIYF.

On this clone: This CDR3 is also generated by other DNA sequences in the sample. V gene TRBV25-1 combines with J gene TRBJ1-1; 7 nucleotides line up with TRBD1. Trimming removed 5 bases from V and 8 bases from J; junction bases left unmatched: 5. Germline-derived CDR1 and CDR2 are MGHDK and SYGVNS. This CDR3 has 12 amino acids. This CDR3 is CASSKRDREAFF. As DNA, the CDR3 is TGTGCCAGCAGTAAAAGGGACAGAGAAGCTTTCTTT.

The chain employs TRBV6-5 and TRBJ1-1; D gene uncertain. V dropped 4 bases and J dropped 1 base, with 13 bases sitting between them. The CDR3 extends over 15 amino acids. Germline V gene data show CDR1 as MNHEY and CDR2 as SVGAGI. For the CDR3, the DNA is TGTGCCAGCAGTTTCACTTTGCCAGGGAACACTGAAGCTTTCTTT. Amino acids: CASSFTLPGNTEAFF.

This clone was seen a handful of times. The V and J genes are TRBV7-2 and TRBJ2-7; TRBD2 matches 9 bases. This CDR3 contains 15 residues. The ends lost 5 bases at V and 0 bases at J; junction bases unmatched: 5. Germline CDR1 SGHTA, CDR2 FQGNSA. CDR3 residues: CASSEASGASYEQYF. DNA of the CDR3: TGTGCCAGCAGCGAGGCTAGCGGGGCCTCCTACGAGCAGTACTTC.

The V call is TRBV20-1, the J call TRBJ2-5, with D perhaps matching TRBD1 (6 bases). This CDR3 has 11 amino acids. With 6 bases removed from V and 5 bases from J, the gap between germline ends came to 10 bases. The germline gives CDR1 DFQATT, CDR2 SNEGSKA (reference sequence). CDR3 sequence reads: CSAEGEETQYF. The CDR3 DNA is TGCAGTGCCGAGGGGGAGGAGACCCAGTACTTC.

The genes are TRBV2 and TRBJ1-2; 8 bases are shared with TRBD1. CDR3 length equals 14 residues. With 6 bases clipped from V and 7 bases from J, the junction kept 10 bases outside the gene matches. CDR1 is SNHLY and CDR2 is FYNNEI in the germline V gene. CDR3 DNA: TGTGCCAGCAGCCACGCCGGGACAGGAGGTGGCTACACCTTC. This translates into CASSHAGTGGGYTF.

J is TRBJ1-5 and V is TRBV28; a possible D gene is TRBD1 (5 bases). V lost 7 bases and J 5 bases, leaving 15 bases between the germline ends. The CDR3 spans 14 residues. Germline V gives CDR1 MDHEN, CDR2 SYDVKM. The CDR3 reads CASNGGPSHQPQHF. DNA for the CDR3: TGTGCCAGCAATGGGGGTCCGAGTCATCAGCCCCAGCATTTT.

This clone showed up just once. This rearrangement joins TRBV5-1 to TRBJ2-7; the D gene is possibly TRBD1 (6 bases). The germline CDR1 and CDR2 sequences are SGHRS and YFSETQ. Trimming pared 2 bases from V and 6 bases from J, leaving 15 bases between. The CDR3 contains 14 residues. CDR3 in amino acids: CASSLRAGASEQYF. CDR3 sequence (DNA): TGCGCCAGCAGCTTAAGGGCAGGGGCTTCCGAGCAGTACTTC.

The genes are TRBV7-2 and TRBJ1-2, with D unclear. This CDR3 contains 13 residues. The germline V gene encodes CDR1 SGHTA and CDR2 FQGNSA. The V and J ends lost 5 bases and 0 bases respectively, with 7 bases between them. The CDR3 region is CASSLDSNYGYTF. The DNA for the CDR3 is TGTGCCAGCAGCCTAGACTCTAACTATGGCTACACCTTC.

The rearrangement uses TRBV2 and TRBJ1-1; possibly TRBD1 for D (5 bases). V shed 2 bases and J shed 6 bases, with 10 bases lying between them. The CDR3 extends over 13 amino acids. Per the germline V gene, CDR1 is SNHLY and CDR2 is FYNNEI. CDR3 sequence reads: CASSEQGHAEAFF. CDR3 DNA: TGTGCCAGCAGTGAACAGGGTCACGCTGAAGCTTTCTTT.